The entry below gives a single T cell receptor (beta chain) sequence along with its context. Trimming shortened V by 0 bases and J by 8 bases, and 10 bases separated the two germline ends. The CDR3 is made up of 14 amino acids. Germline loops: CDR1 ENHRY, CDR2 SYGVKD. The protocol was immunoSEQ multiplex PCR, while the TCRdb copy is restricted to in-frame clones and leaves out a portion. Among about 38,000 clones, over 75% were seen once, and the ten largest hold roughly a sixth. This specimen comes from a study of PD-L1 blockade in urothelial cancer. Looking at the study overall: About 90% of the 29 patients comprised males who had bladder-origin urothelial cancer. Blood was evaluated 3 weeks (second dose) and 6 weeks after therapy began.

The V call is TRBV10-3, the J call TRBJ1-4; D gene ambiguous. The source is a man aged 55 to 70 with urothelial cancer. The sample was PBMCs, taken around atezolizumab (anti-PD-L1) treatment. CDR3 coding DNA: TGTGCCATCAGTGAGTCGGAGGCAGGAGAAAAACTGTTTTTT. Residues: CAISESEAGEKLFF.